This TCR beta chain was captured by sequencing in a study of response to subunit inactivated influenza vaccine. TCRdb reprocessed the RT-PCR reads with MiXCR, giving one entry per CDR3 protein. The sample shows fewer than 800,000 distinct CDR3 sequences, 15% to 19% of them seen only once. This CDR3 has 15 residues. Germline V lookup: CDR1 SGHDN, CDR2 FVKESK. V was shortened by 1 base and J by 7 bases, with 14 bases between the two germline ends. Details on this clonotype: The target antigen is unknown.

Study results and caveats: Authors suggested each seasonal influenza vaccination recruits few new T cells.

Sequencing was performed on PBMCs from blood, taken roughly 12 days after vaccination. V and J are TRBV14 and TRBJ2-1; TRBD2 is a possible D gene (6 bases). The sequence was obtained from a man aged 50-60 years who received an inactivated influenza vaccine. The CDR3 bases are TGTGCCAGCAGCCAAGTCGGGGGTTTCTTGAATGAGCAGTTCTTC. Amino acid sequence: CASSQVGGFLNEQFF.